This T cell receptor beta chain was recorded in a study of shared clonotypes between healthy human individuals. Trimming took off 0 bases at V and 8 bases at J, with 14 bases between the two ends. The CDR3 totals 15 residues. The V gene's germline CDR1 is SGHRS and CDR2 YFSETQ. The method was immunoSEQ multiplex PCR; TCRdb's version includes in-frame clones alone and lacks a portion of them. The top ten hold 0.37% of the sample, which has about 2.5 million clones, roughly 92% seen once. The V call is TRBV5-1, the J call TRBJ1-4; D gene ambiguous. Sequencing was carried out using naive CD4+ T cells from PBMCs. Subset specified: CD45RA+ positively selected. The TCR sequence derives from a man aged 18 to 29 in good health. Some clones in this sample may be carry-over from other donors' samples. This CDR3 is CASSLAFRQAEKLFF. The CDR3 nucleotides are TGCGCCAGCAGCTTGGCCTTTAGGCAGGCGGAAAAACTGTTTTTT.